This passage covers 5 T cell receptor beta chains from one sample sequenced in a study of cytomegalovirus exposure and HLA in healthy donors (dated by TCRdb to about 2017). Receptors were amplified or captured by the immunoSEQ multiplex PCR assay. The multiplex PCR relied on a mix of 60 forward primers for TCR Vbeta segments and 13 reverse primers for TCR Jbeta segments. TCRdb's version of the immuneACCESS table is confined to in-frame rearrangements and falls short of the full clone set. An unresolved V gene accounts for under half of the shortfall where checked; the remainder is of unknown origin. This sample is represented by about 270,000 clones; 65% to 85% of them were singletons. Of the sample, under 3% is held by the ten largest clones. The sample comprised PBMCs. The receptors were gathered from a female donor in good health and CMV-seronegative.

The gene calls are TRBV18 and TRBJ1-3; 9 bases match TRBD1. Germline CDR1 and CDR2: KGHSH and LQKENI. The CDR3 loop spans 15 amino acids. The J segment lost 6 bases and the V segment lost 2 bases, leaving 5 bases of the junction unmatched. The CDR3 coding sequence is TGTGCCAGCTCACCAATGGACAGGGGCCTAAACACCATATATTTT. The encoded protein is CASSPMDRGLNTIYF.

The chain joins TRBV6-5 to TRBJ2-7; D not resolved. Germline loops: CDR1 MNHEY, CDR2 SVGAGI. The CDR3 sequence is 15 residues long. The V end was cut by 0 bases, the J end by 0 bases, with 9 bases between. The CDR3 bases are TGTGCCAGCAGTTACTCTAGCTTGGGCTCCTACGAGCAGTACTTC. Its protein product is CASSYSSLGSYEQYF.

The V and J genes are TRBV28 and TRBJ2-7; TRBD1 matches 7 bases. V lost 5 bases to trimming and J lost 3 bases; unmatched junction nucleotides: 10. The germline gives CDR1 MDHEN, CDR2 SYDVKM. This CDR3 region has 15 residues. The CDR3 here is CASSPVLGQYYEQYF. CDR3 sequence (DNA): TGTGCCAGCAGTCCGGTATTGGGACAGTACTACGAGCAGTACTTC.

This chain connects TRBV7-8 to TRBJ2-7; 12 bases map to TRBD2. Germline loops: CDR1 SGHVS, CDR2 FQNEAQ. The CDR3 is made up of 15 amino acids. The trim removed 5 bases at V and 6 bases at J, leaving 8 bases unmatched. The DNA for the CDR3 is TGTGCCAGCAGCCGAACGGGACTAGCGGGTTCCGAGCAGTACTTC. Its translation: CASSRTGLAGSEQYF.

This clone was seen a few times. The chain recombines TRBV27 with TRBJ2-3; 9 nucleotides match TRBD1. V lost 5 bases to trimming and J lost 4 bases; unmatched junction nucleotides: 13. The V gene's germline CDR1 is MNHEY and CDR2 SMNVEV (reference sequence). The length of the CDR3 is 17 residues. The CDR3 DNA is TGTGCCAGCAGTGGAAACAGGGGGCGCATAATCCCAGATACGCAGTATTTT. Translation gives CASSGNRGRIIPDTQYF.